One sample yielded the 13 T cell receptor beta chains listed below, sequenced in a study of blood T cells in healthy people across ages. PCR was performed a second time for roughly 7 to 12 cycles using a sample-barcoded 5' primer and a J-beta primer mix. Via MiXCR, TCRdb re-called the 5' RACE reads, giving one row per CDR3 protein. The table lists fewer than 1,000,000 distinct CDR3 sequences, about half of them singletons. The sequenced material came from blood. These receptors were taken from a man older than 75 in good health.

This clonotype has just a few counts. V and J are TRBV7-2 and TRBJ2-6; no clear D. The CDR3 has 15 residues. V was pared by 3 bases and J by 0 bases, with 6 bases between. The germline gives CDR1 SGHTA, CDR2 FQGNSA. CDR3 in amino acids: CASSFAGSGANVLTF. The DNA for the CDR3 is TGTGCCAGCAGCTTTGCAGGCTCTGGGGCCAACGTCCTGACTTTC.

The gene calls are TRBV29-1 and TRBJ2-2, with TRBD2 matching 12 bases. The germline CDR1 and CDR2 sequences are SQVTM and ANQGSEA. V was clipped by 7 bases and J by 5 bases; unmatched bases: 8. The CDR3 spans 15 residues. CDR3 in amino acids: CSGTRTSGKTGELFF. DNA of the CDR3: TGCAGCGGGACCCGGACTAGCGGGAAGACCGGGGAGCTGTTTTTT.

The chain links TRBV6-5 to TRBJ2-5, with a tentative D call TRBD2 (7 bases). Between the trimmed V and J ends, which lost 2 bases and 4 bases, there was a span of 14 bases. The CDR3 is 15 amino acids. Germline-derived CDR1 and CDR2 are MNHEY and SVGAGI. For the CDR3, the DNA is TGTGCCAGCAGTTACAGGGGGGGATTCCTAGAGACCCAGTACTTC. Amino acid sequence: CASSYRGGFLETQYF.

This clonotype was observed many times. The chain links TRBV20-1 to TRBJ2-1; weak D call: TRBD2 (6 bases). The DNA end is more similar to TRBJ2-7, so the J call may be wrong. The CDR3 has 16 residues. Looked up from germline, CDR1 is DFQATT and CDR2 is SNEGSKA (reference sequence). This CDR3 is CSAIRREEISYNEQYF. DNA of the CDR3: TGCAGTGCTATCCGGAGGGAGGAGATCTCCTACAATGAGCAGTACTTC.

The CDR3 sequence is CSVEVRDRGSYEQYF. The DNA of the CDR3 is TGCAGCGTTGAAGTAAGGGACAGGGGGAGCTACGAGCAGTACTTC. V is TRBV29-1 and J is TRBJ2-7; 11 bases are shared with TRBD1. Germline V gives CDR1 SQVTM, CDR2 ANQGSEA. V was clipped by 1 base and J by 3 bases; unmatched bases: 5. The CDR3 totals 15 residues.

The genes are TRBV6-6 and TRBJ1-2; D gene uncertain. The CDR3 totals 14 residues. V lost 4 bases and J lost 6, with 15 bases in between. Germline CDR1 and CDR2: MNHNY and SVGAGI (reference sequence). The CDR3 DNA reads TGTGCCAGCAGTTCCCAAGGGAGGGTCAATGGCTACACCTTC. Its protein is CASSSQGRVNGYTF.

The genes are TRBV6-5 and TRBJ2-5, with D uncertain. The length of the CDR3 is 13 residues. Germline V gene sequence: CDR1 MNHEY, CDR2 SVGAGI. Trimming pared 1 base from V and 11 bases from J, leaving 14 bases between. CDR3 DNA: TGTGCCAGCAGTTACTACGGTACCAATGAGCAGTACTTC. Its translation is CASSYYGTNEQYF.

The genes are TRBV18 and TRBJ2-5, with D uncertain. The germline V gene has CDR1 KGHSH and CDR2 LQKENI. The V and J ends lost 2 bases and 2 bases respectively, with 9 bases between them. The CDR3 spans 14 residues. This chain's CDR3 is CASSPVELQETQYF. The CDR3 DNA reads TGTGCCAGCTCACCAGTAGAGTTACAAGAGACCCAGTACTTC.

This clonotype has ten or more counts. The chain joins TRBV27 to TRBJ2-7; D is uncertain. Between the trimmed V and J ends, which lost 0 bases and 1 base, there was a span of 7 bases. Germline V CDR1 and CDR2: MNHEY, SMNVEV (reference sequence). The CDR3 length is 14 residues. The CDR3 loop is CASSLSPNSYEQYF. CDR3 nucleotide sequence: TGTGCCAGCAGTTTATCGCCTAATTCCTACGAGCAGTACTTC.

The rearrangement links TRBV5-1 to TRBJ2-1; D might be TRBD1 (5 bases). The CDR3 length is 14 residues. Germline values: CDR1 SGHRS, CDR2 YFSETQ. Trimming left V 4 bases short and J 5 bases short, with 13 bases between. CDR3 sequence (DNA): TGCGCCAGCAGCCCCGGAGTAGGGGACAATGAGCAGTTCTTC. Amino acid sequence: CASSPGVGDNEQFF.

Notes on this clonotype: This may come from a read error, since a much larger clone is one base off. This chain uses TRBV20-1 with TRBJ2-5; 8 bases line up with TRBD2. Per germline, CDR1 DFQATT and CDR2 SNEGSKA (reference sequence). The CDR3 loop spans 15 amino acids. V lost 3 bases and J lost 11; bases outside the gene matches: 17. CDR3 region: CSARPQTGGLNEQYF. CDR3 nucleotides: TGCAGTGCTAGGCCTCAAACGGGAGGGTTAAATGAGCAGTACTTC.

The rearrangement uses TRBV7-2 and TRBJ2-5, with D unclear. The CDR3 runs to 9 residues. With 8 bases removed from V and 8 bases from J, the gap between germline ends came to 6 bases. Per the germline V gene, CDR1 is SGHTA and CDR2 is FQGNSA. In DNA form, the CDR3 reads TGTGCCAGCCAAATTACCCAGTACTTC. It is translated as CASQITQYF.

The J gene is TRBJ1-1, the V gene TRBV7-2; TRBD1 aligns across 7 bases. The germline gives CDR1 SGHTA, CDR2 FQGNSA. The CDR3 has 13 amino acids. With 5 bases clipped from V and 5 bases from J, the junction kept 5 bases outside the gene matches. CDR3 coding DNA: TGTGCCAGCAGCCAGCCAGGGGGGACTGAAGCTTTCTTT. Translated: CASSQPGGTEAFF.